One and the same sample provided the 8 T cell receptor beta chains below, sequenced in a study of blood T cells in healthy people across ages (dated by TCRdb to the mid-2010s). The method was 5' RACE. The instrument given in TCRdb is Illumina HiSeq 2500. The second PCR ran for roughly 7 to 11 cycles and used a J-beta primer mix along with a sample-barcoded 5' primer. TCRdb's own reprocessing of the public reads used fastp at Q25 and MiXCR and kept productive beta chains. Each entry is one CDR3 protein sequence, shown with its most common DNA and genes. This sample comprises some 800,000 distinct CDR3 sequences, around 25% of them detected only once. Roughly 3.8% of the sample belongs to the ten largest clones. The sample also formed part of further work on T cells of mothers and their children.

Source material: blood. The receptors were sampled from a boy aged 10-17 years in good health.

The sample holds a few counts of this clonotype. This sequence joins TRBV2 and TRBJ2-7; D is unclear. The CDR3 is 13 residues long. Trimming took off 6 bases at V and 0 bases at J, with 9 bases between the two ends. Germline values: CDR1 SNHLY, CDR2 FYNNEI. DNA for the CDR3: TGTGCCAGCAGGCCCCCGGCCTCCTACGAGCAGTACTTC. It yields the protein CASRPPASYEQYF. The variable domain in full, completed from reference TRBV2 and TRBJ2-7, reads EPEVTQTPSHQVTQMGQEVILRCVPISNHLYFYWYRQILGQKVEFLVSFYNNEISEKSEIFDDQFSVERPDGSNFTLKIRSTKLEDSAMYFCASRPPASYEQYFGPGTRLTVT.

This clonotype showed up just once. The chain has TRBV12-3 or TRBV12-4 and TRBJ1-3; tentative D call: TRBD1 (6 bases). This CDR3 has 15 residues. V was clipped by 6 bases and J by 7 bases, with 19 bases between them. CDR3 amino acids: CASSQTGRGGNTIYF. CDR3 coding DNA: TGTGCCAGCAGCCAAACAGGGAGAGGCGGTAACACCATATATTTT.

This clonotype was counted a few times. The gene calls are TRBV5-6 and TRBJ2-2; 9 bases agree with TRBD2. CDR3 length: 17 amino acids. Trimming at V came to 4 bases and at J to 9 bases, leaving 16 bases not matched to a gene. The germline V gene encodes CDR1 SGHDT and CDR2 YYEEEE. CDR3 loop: CASSNKTGTSYNRELFF. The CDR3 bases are TGTGCCAGCAGCAACAAAACCGGGACTAGCTACAACCGGGAGCTGTTTTTT.

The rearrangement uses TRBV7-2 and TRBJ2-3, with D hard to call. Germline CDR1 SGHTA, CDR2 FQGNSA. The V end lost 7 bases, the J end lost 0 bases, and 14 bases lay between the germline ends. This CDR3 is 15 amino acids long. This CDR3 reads CASIQDASSTDTQYF. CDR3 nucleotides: TGTGCCAGCATCCAAGACGCGTCTAGCACAGATACGCAGTATTTT.

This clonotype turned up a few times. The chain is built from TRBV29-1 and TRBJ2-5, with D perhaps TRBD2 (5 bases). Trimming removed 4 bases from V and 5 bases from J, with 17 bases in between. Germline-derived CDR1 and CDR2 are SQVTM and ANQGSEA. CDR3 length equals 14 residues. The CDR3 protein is CSVVGRRPIETQYF. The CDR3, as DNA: TGCAGCGTTGTAGGGAGACGGCCGATTGAGACCCAGTACTTC.

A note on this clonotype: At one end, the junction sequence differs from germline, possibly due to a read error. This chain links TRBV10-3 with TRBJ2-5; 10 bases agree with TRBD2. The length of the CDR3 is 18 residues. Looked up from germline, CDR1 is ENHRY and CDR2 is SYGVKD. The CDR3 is CTISESSLAGGLKETQYF. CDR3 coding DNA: TGTACCATCAGTGAGTCTTCATTAGCGGGGGGACTAAAAGAGACCCAGTACTTC.

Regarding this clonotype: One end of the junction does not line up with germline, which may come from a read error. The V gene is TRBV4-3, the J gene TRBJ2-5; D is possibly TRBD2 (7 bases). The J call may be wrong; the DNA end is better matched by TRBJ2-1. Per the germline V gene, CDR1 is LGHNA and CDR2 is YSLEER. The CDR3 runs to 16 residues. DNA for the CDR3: TGCGCCAGCAGCTCCACCGCGGGGGCCTCCCACAATGAGCAGTTCTTC. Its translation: CASSSTAGASHNEQFF.

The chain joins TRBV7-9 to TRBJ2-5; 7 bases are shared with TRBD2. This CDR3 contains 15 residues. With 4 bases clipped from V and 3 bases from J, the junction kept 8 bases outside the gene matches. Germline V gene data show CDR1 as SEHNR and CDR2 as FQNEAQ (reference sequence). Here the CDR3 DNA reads TGTGCCAGCAGCTGGGTGTCTAGCGGAGAAGAGACCCAGTACTTC. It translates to CASSWVSSGEETQYF.